The 5 T cell receptor beta chains in this list originate from one sample, sequenced in a study of blood T cell repertoires in COVID-19. Clones were read by immunoSEQ multiplex PCR, and TCRdb kept only the in-frame ones, dropping some. Of some 450,000 clones in the sample, around 90% were seen once. Sequencing input: peripheral blood. These receptors all come from a man in his late teens or twenties with COVID-19, enrolled during active disease.

The rearrangement joins TRBV6-5 to TRBJ2-2; D remains unclear. Germline CDR1 reads MNHEY; CDR2 reads SVGAGI. The CDR3 loop spans 16 amino acids. V was cut by 0 bases and J by 1 base, with 9 bases left in between. The CDR3 loop reads CASSYSVSGNTGELFF. Here the CDR3 DNA reads TGTGCCAGCAGTTACTCCGTGAGTGGGAACACCGGGGAGCTGTTTTTT.

The chain uses TRBV11-2 and TRBJ2-1; TRBD2 is a possible D gene (5 bases). CDR3 length equals 15 residues. V was trimmed by 5 bases and J by 7 bases, leaving 18 bases between them. Germline CDR1 reads SGHAT; CDR2 reads FQNNGV. As DNA, the CDR3 is TGTGCCAGCAGCCCCCCTGAGGGTTTAGGAAATGAGCAGTTCTTC. Protein product: CASSPPEGLGNEQFF.

The chain couples TRBV30 to TRBJ2-7; 9 nucleotides agree with TRBD2. CDR3 length equals 14 residues. Germline loops: CDR1 GTSNPN, CDR2 SVGIG (reference sequence). V was pared by 2 bases and J by 0 bases, with 2 bases of the junction left unmatched. In DNA, the CDR3 is TGTGCCTGGAGTAGCGGGGGGAGCTCCTACGAGCAGTACTTC. Its protein product is CAWSSGGSSYEQYF.

This chain uses TRBV7-6 with TRBJ1-5; 11 positions match TRBD1. Germline values: CDR1 SGHVS, CDR2 FNYEAQ. The CDR3 spans 18 residues. After removal of 1 base from V and 7 bases from J, the junction contained 12 bases not matched to a gene. The CDR3 region is CASSLGWGQGVEGQPQHF. In nucleotides, the CDR3 is TGTGCCAGCAGCTTAGGGTGGGGACAGGGGGTGGAGGGGCAGCCCCAGCATTTT.

This chain uses TRBV7-9 with TRBJ1-1, with unresolved D. Germline-derived CDR1 and CDR2 are SEHNR and FQNEAQ (reference sequence). V was clipped by 2 bases and J by 1 base, with 5 bases between them. The CDR3 sequence is 13 residues long. The CDR3 DNA sequence: TGTGCCAGCAGCTTAATCCGGAACACTGAAGCTTTCTTT. It is translated as CASSLIRNTEAFF. The variable domain in full, completed from reference TRBV7-9 and TRBJ1-1, reads DTGVSQNPRHKITKRGQNVTFRCDPISEHNRLYWYRQTLGQGPEFLTYFQNEAQLEKSRLLSDRFSAERPKGSFSTLEIQRTEQGDSAMYLCASSLIRNTEAFFGQGTRLTVV.